This entry lists 30 T cell receptor beta chains sequenced from one sample in a study of spatial heterogeneity in lung cancer. Stated time point: sample taken at primary tumor resection. TCRdb called the 5' RACE reads again in MiXCR, with one record for every CDR3 protein. The sample comprises under 80,000 distinct CDR3 sequences, roughly 6.6% of which are singletons, and approximately 15% rests with the top ten. Sequences were derived from PBMCs, sampled at surgery. These receptors came from a female donor with early-stage non-small cell lung cancer.

This clonotype was observed a handful of times. The chain recombines TRBV7-3 with TRBJ2-2; the match to TRBD1 covers 8 bases. The ends lost 5 bases at V and 14 bases at J; junction bases unmatched: 4. The CDR3 runs to 11 residues. Germline CDR1 SGHTA, CDR2 FQGTGA. The CDR3 DNA follows: TGTGCCAGCAGCCCCGGGACAGGCCTGTTTTTT. Translating it yields CASSPGTGLFF.

This clonotype was seen a few times. The gene calls are TRBV5-6 and TRBJ1-2; no definite D call. Trimming removed 1 base from V and 4 bases from J, with 5 bases in between. CDR3 length equals 12 residues. From germline, CDR1 is SGHDT and CDR2 YYEEEE. In nucleotides, the CDR3 is TGTGCCAGCAGCTTGAACAGCTATGGCTACACCTTC. It codes for CASSLNSYGYTF.

Only a few counts were recorded for this clonotype. This rearrangement joins TRBV14 to TRBJ2-5; D gene uncertain. The CDR3 length is 14 residues. Trimming removed 2 bases from V and 1 base from J, with 8 bases in between. The germline gives CDR1 SGHDN, CDR2 FVKESK. CDR3 sequence: CASSQFNSQETQYF. CDR3 DNA: TGTGCCAGCAGCCAATTCAACAGCCAAGAGACCCAGTACTTC.

This clonotype has ten or more counts. The CDR3 spells CAISVNGNTEAFF. CDR3 in DNA: TGTGCCATCAGTGTTAATGGGAACACTGAAGCTTTCTTT. The gene calls are TRBV10-3 and TRBJ1-1; D is ambiguous. This CDR3 contains 13 residues. V lost 4 bases to trimming and J lost 1 base, with 7 bases between them. The germline CDR1 and CDR2 sequences are ENHRY and SYGVKD.

This clonotype was seen ten or more times. The V and J genes are TRBV7-2 and TRBJ2-7; D gene unclear. The CDR3 runs 15 residues. Germline lookup yields CDR1 SGHTA and CDR2 FQGNSA. The germline V and J ends were trimmed by 1 base and 4 bases, with 14 bases remaining between them. The CDR3 is CASSLVGSPTYEQYF. The CDR3, as DNA: TGTGCCAGCAGCTTAGTTGGCAGCCCTACGTACGAGCAGTACTTC.

This clonotype has just a few counts. The chain joins TRBV9 to TRBJ2-5; 12 positions match TRBD2. The J segment lost 5 bases and the V segment lost 3 bases, leaving 5 bases of the junction unmatched. Germline-derived CDR1 and CDR2 are SGDLS and YYNGEE. The CDR3 is made up of 15 amino acids. Written as DNA, the CDR3 is TGTGCCAGCAGCGCCAGACTAGCGGGGGCGGAGACCCAGTACTTC. Protein product: CASSARLAGAETQYF. Variable domain in full (rest from reference TRBV9 and TRBJ2-5): DSGVTQTPKHLITATGQRVTLRCSPRSGDLSVYWYQQSLDQGLQFLIQYYNGEERAKGNILERFSAQQFPDLHSELNLSSLELGDSALYFCASSARLAGAETQYFGPGTRLLVL.

This clonotype came up many times. This sequence joins TRBV2 and TRBJ1-1; D ambiguous. Trimming shortened V by 0 bases and J by 1 base, and 9 bases separated the two germline ends. Germline loops: CDR1 SNHLY, CDR2 FYNNEI. The CDR3 has 15 residues. The CDR3 region is CASSEARTRNTEAFF. CDR3 nucleotide sequence: TGTGCCAGCAGTGAAGCCCGGACCCGGAACACTGAAGCTTTCTTT.

The chain uses TRBV28 and TRBJ1-5; D not certain. V was clipped by 4 bases and J by 8 bases, with 24 bases between them. CDR3 length equals 17 residues. Germline CDR1 is MDHEN and CDR2 is SYDVKM. The CDR3, as DNA: TGTGCCAGCAGTTCACCTGATCTGATTCCCTCAGAAGAGCCCCAGCATTTT. It translates to CASSSPDLIPSEEPQHF.

The rearrangement links TRBV7-6 to TRBJ2-3; 10 bases fit TRBD2. V trimming: 1 base; J trimming: 0 bases; junction bases outside the gene matches: 1. Germline CDR1 is SGHVS and CDR2 is FNYEAQ. The CDR3 runs 16 residues. CDR3 bases: TGTGCCAGCAGCTTAGGTAGCGGGAGGAGCACAGATACGCAGTATTTT. This translates into CASSLGSGRSTDTQYF.

There are many counts of this clonotype. V usage is TRBV14 and J usage is TRBJ2-2; D possibly corresponds to TRBD1 (5 bases). CDR3 length: 15 amino acids. The V end lost 1 base, the J end lost 3 bases, and 9 bases lay between the germline ends. Per the germline V gene, CDR1 is SGHDN and CDR2 is FVKESK. The CDR3 DNA reads as TGTGCCAGCAGCCAAGTCGACAGCTACACCGGGGAGCTGTTTTTT. Its translation: CASSQVDSYTGELFF.

There are many counts of this clonotype. The chain couples TRBV3-1 to TRBJ1-1; D ambiguous. CDR3 length: 13 amino acids. Germline CDR1 LGHDT, CDR2 YNNKEL (reference sequence). The germline V and J ends were trimmed by 1 base and 1 base, with 4 bases remaining between them. The CDR3, as DNA: TGTGCCAGCAGCCAAGGACGGAACACTGAAGCTTTCTTT. Encoded protein: CASSQGRNTEAFF. The variable domain in full, completed from reference TRBV3-1 and TRBJ1-1, reads DTAVSQTPKYLVTQMGNDKSIKCEQNLGHDTMYWYKQDSKKFLKIMFSYNNKELIINETVPNRFSPKSPDKAHLNLHINSLELGDSAVYFCASSQGRNTEAFFGQGTRLTVV.

This clonotype was recorded a few times. This chain connects TRBV5-1 to TRBJ2-7; 7 bases are a match to TRBD1. The trim removed 4 bases at V and 3 bases at J, leaving 7 bases unmatched. Per the germline V gene, CDR1 is SGHRS and CDR2 is YFSETQ. The CDR3 covers 14 residues. The CDR3, as DNA: TGCGCCAGCAGCCAGACAGGGTCCGGCTACGAGCAGTACTTC. Amino acids: CASSQTGSGYEQYF.

Ten or more counts support this clonotype. The rearrangement joins TRBV5-1 to TRBJ2-3; tentative D call: TRBD2 (6 bases). V was trimmed by 0 bases and J by 0 bases, leaving 11 bases between them. Looked up from germline, CDR1 is SGHRS and CDR2 is YFSETQ. This CDR3 is built from 16 residues. The CDR3 bases are TGCGCCAGCAGCTTGGACGGGAGAGGGAGCACAGATACGCAGTATTTT. This translates into CASSLDGRGSTDTQYF.

The chain links TRBV20-1 to TRBJ2-7; a weak D match, TRBD1 (5 bases). Germline loops: CDR1 DFQATT, CDR2 SNEGSKA (reference sequence). V was pared by 7 bases and J by 6 bases, with 16 bases between. CDR3 length: 12 residues. CDR3 protein: CSVKTDNLEQYV. CDR3 sequence (DNA): TGCAGTGTTAAGACAGACAACCTCGAGCAGTACGTC.

This clonotype was recorded many times. The V and J genes are TRBV7-9 and TRBJ2-3; TRBD1 is a possible D gene (5 bases). This CDR3 has 13 residues. From germline, CDR1 is SEHNR and CDR2 FQNEAQ (reference sequence). With 5 bases removed from V and 3 bases from J, the gap between germline ends came to 9 bases. The CDR3 DNA is TGTGCCAGCAGCGGAGCAGGGACAGATACGCAGTATTTT. Its translation is CASSGAGTDTQYF.

In its sample, this clonotype was seen a few times. The chain carries TRBV3-1 and TRBJ2-7, with D perhaps matching TRBD1 (6 bases). This CDR3 has 13 amino acids. Trimming pared 1 base from V and 12 bases from J, leaving 16 bases between. Per germline, CDR1 LGHDT and CDR2 YNNKEL (reference sequence). This CDR3 is CASSQVWDTPMYV. CDR3 nucleotides: TGTGCCAGCAGCCAAGTATGGGACACCCCCATGTACGTC.

The chain couples TRBV5-5 to TRBJ1-1; D is uncertain. Per the germline V gene, CDR1 is SGHKS and CDR2 is YYEKEE (reference sequence). This CDR3 has 15 amino acids. The V end lost 1 base, the J end lost 5 bases, and 15 bases lay between the germline ends. The CDR3 DNA is TGTGCCAGCAGCTTGTTGGTGAAGGGAGGGACTGAAGCTTTCTTT. Protein product: CASSLLVKGGTEAFF.

This clonotype was counted at least ten times. CDR3 sequence reads: CASSQDGYSNQPQHF. CDR3 sequence (DNA): TGTGCCAGCAGCCAGGACGGATATAGCAATCAGCCCCAGCATTTT. V is TRBV2 and J is TRBJ1-5; D remains unclear. The V gene's germline CDR1 is SNHLY and CDR2 FYNNEI. Trimming cost V 6 bases and J 0 bases, with 12 bases left between them. The CDR3 has 15 amino acids.

This clonotype came up many times. The rearrangement uses TRBV29-1 and TRBJ2-5; the D gene is possibly TRBD2 (5 bases). The CDR3 is made up of 12 amino acids. The V end lost 8 bases, the J end lost 1 base, and 11 bases lay between the germline ends. In germline, CDR1 is SQVTM, CDR2 ANQGSEA. The CDR3 is CSPKDFQETQYF. The CDR3 coding sequence is TGCAGCCCCAAGGACTTCCAAGAGACCCAGTACTTC.

With regard to this clonotype: A read error is possible here, since a much larger clone lies one base away. This chain connects TRBV28 to TRBJ2-1; 7 bases align to TRBD1. Germline CDR1 reads MDHEN; CDR2 reads SYDVKM. V lost 5 bases and J lost 4; bases outside the gene matches: 11. The CDR3 consists of 16 residues. The CDR3: CASSPGQPLTYNEQFF. The CDR3 nucleotides are TGTGCCAGCAGTCCGGGACAGCCTCTAACATACAATGAGCAGTTCTTC.

The sample holds many counts of this clonotype. The chain joins TRBV12-3 or TRBV12-4 to TRBJ2-1, with a possible D match to TRBD1 (5 bases). The CDR3 loop spans 15 amino acids. V was pared by 5 bases and J by 2 bases, with 13 bases between. For the CDR3, the DNA is TGTGCCAGCAGTCAGCAGGGATCCCCCTACAATGAGCAGTTCTTC. It yields the protein CASSQQGSPYNEQFF.

CDR3 bases: TGTGCCAGCAGGGTGGACAGGGGCCTCCGTAATGAAAAACTGTTTTTT. Its translation is CASRVDRGLRNEKLFF. This sequence joins TRBV12-3 or TRBV12-4 and TRBJ1-4, with TRBD1 matching over 9 bases. After removal of 6 bases from V and 4 bases from J, the junction contained 9 bases not matched to a gene. The CDR3 contains 16 residues.

The gene calls are TRBV30 and TRBJ2-6, with D uncertain. Germline assignment: CDR1 GTSNPN and CDR2 SVGIG (reference sequence). There are 14 residues in the CDR3. V gave up 7 bases and J gave up 4 bases, with 14 bases separating them. The CDR3 protein is CAYQHSPGANVLTF. The CDR3 nucleotides are TGTGCCTACCAACACAGTCCCGGGGCCAACGTCCTGACTTTC.

This clonotype was counted ten times or more. The chain carries TRBV25-1 and TRBJ1-2; D may be TRBD1 (5 bases). The CDR3 has 13 amino acids. CDR1 is MGHDK and CDR2 is SYGVNS in the germline V gene. Trimming pared 5 bases from V and 8 bases from J, leaving 15 bases between. The CDR3 DNA follows: TGTGCCAGCAGTATCGCAGGGACGGAGGGCTACACCTTC. Translating gives CASSIAGTEGYTF.

This clonotype occurred many times. The gene calls are TRBV3-1 and TRBJ2-2; 14 bases are a match to TRBD2. There are 18 residues in the CDR3. V was pared by 4 bases and J by 3 bases, with 7 bases of the junction left unmatched. Germline V lookup: CDR1 LGHDT, CDR2 YNNKEL (reference sequence). The CDR3 nucleotides are TGTGCCAGCAGCCCCCAGACTAGCGGGGGGGCCTACACCGGGGAGCTGTTTTTT. It codes for CASSPQTSGGAYTGELFF. The variable domain in full, with the rest retrieved from reference TRBV3-1 and TRBJ2-2, is DTAVSQTPKYLVTQMGNDKSIKCEQNLGHDTMYWYKQDSKKFLKIMFSYNNKELIINETVPNRFSPKSPDKAHLNLHINSLELGDSAVYFCASSPQTSGGAYTGELFFGEGSRLTVL.

J is TRBJ1-3 and V is TRBV7-3; D not certain. The germline V gene has CDR1 SGHTA and CDR2 FQGTGA. V was trimmed by 3 bases and J by 4 bases, leaving 7 bases between them. This CDR3 region has 13 residues. CDR3 amino acids: CASSFSAGNTIYF. The CDR3 DNA follows: TGTGCCAGCAGCTTTTCTGCGGGAAACACCATATATTTT.

This clonotype has ten or more counts. The CDR3 region is CSGTDWNTEAFF. The CDR3 nucleotides read TGCAGCGGGACGGATTGGAACACTGAAGCTTTCTTT. This rearrangement joins TRBV20-1 to TRBJ1-1; maybe TRBD1 (5 bases). From germline, CDR1 is DFQATT and CDR2 SNEGSKA (reference sequence). This CDR3 has 12 amino acids.

The sample holds many counts of this clonotype. The V gene is TRBV5-1, the J gene TRBJ1-5; D uncertain. Germline CDR1 SGHRS, CDR2 YFSETQ. The CDR3 runs to 14 residues. The V and J ends lost 0 bases and 3 bases respectively, with 7 bases between them. CDR3 region: CASSLEGLNQPQHF. In nucleotides, the CDR3 is TGCGCCAGCAGCTTGGAAGGGCTCAATCAGCCCCAGCATTTT.

This clonotype was counted many times. V gene TRBV28 combines with J gene TRBJ1-1; D not resolved. This CDR3 is 15 amino acids long. Germline lookup yields CDR1 MDHEN and CDR2 SYDVKM. V was cut by 1 base and J by 0 bases, with 9 bases left in between. The CDR3 reads CASSLFQQMNTEAFF. CDR3 DNA: TGTGCCAGCAGTTTATTTCAACAGATGAACACTGAAGCTTTCTTT.

This chain links TRBV28 with TRBJ2-1; 8 bases are shared with TRBD2. V dropped 6 bases and J dropped 4; count of bases not matched to a gene: 11. This CDR3 contains 16 residues. Germline loops: CDR1 MDHEN, CDR2 SYDVKM. In nucleotides, the CDR3 is TGTGCCAGCAGCACCGCAGCGGGAGCTCGTTACAATGAGCAGTTCTTC. Translating gives CASSTAAGARYNEQFF.